A single sample is the source of the 30 T cell receptor beta chains below, sequenced in a study of T cells in localized non-small cell lung cancer. Profiling relied on immunoSEQ multiplex PCR, and the TCRdb table lists in-frame clones only, not all of them. Here the sample spans around 2,200 clones, less than 30% being singletons. The sample consisted of lung tumor tissue, taken before any cancer treatment. The receptor source for this set is a man aged 40 to 75 with stage II lung adenocarcinoma.

The chain combines TRBV7-4 with TRBJ1-5; maybe TRBD1 (5 bases). The CDR3 is 18 residues long. The germline V gene has CDR1 SGHVT and CDR2 SQSDAQ. V lost 1 base and J 0 bases, leaving 16 bases between the germline ends. CDR3 region: CASSLELLGDNSNQPQHF. The CDR3 DNA sequence: TGTGCCAGCAGCTTAGAATTATTGGGGGATAATAGCAATCAGCCCCAGCATTTT.

V and J are TRBV30 and TRBJ1-4, with 11 bases lining up with TRBD1. The ends lost 6 bases at V and 3 bases at J; junction bases unmatched: 3. Germline CDR1 GTSNPN, CDR2 SVGIG (reference sequence). This CDR3 spans 14 amino acids. The CDR3 coding sequence is TGTGCCTGCGGACAGGGGGCGGCTAATGAAAAACTGTTTTTT. The encoded protein is CACGQGAANEKLFF.

This clone has a handful of counts. V usage is TRBV11-3 and J usage is TRBJ1-5; 9 nucleotides match TRBD1. The V gene end was trimmed by 1 base and the J gene end by 9 bases; junction bases not matched to a gene: 4. Germline V gives CDR1 SGHNT, CDR2 YENEEA. The CDR3 runs 14 residues. For the CDR3, the DNA is TGTGCCAGCAGCTTAGGACAGGGGGTAGGGCCCCAGCATTTT. This codes for CASSLGQGVGPQHF.

This clone qualifies as medium-sized. Distinct nucleotide sequences in the sample also encode this CDR3. The rearrangement joins TRBV19 to TRBJ1-1; D not certain. In germline, CDR1 is LNHDA, CDR2 SQIVND (reference sequence). V dropped 5 bases and J dropped 1 base, with 11 bases sitting between them. The CDR3 loop spans 14 amino acids. In DNA, the CDR3 is TGTGCCAGTAGTTGGGGAAGAGGGAACACTGAAGCTTTCTTT. It is translated as CASSWGRGNTEAFF.

The sample holds many counts of this clone. The chain recombines TRBV9 with TRBJ2-1, with D unclear. Trimming stripped 2 bases from V and 5 bases from J, with 14 bases between. This CDR3 spans 15 amino acids. In germline, CDR1 is SGDLS, CDR2 YYNGEE. The CDR3 region has the DNA TGTGCCAGCAGCGTCTGGAATGGGGTGGACAATGAGCAGTTCTTC. Protein sequence: CASSVWNGVDNEQFF. Using reference TRBV9 and TRBJ2-1 for the parts outside the CDR3, the full variable domain is DSGVTQTPKHLITATGQRVTLRCSPRSGDLSVYWYQQSLDQGLQFLIQYYNGEERAKGNILERFSAQQFPDLHSELNLSSLELGDSALYFCASSVWNGVDNEQFFGPGTRLTVL.

In its sample, this clone is hyperexpanded (1% or more). The V call is TRBV18, the J call TRBJ1-1; D may be TRBD1 (6 bases). This CDR3 is 14 amino acids long. Trimming took off 6 bases at V and 0 bases at J, with 11 bases between the two ends. Germline CDR1 and CDR2: KGHSH and LQKENI. CDR3 loop: CASSPGQMNTEAFF. DNA for the CDR3: TGTGCCAGCTCCCCGGGACAAATGAACACTGAAGCTTTCTTT.

Relative to its sample, this clone is medium-sized. V is TRBV11-3 and J is TRBJ2-3; 8 bases match TRBD1. Per germline, CDR1 SGHNT and CDR2 YENEEA. V was pared by 3 bases and J by 1 base, with 0 bases of the junction left unmatched. The CDR3 length is 14 residues. CDR3: CASSLGQGTDTQYF. CDR3 nucleotide sequence: TGTGCCAGCAGCTTGGGACAGGGCACAGATACGCAGTATTTT.

This clone was recorded a few times. The rearrangement links TRBV11-3 to TRBJ2-1, with 10 bases that match TRBD2. The germline V gene has CDR1 SGHNT and CDR2 YENEEA. V trimming: 3 bases; J trimming: 7 bases; junction bases outside the gene matches: 9. The CDR3 runs to 16 residues. CDR3 residues: CASSLESSGSRNEQFF. The CDR3 bases are TGTGCCAGCAGCTTGGAATCTAGCGGGAGTCGAAATGAGCAGTTCTTC.

CDR3 loop: CASSLEGGVGNTIYF. DNA of the CDR3: TGTGCCAGCAGCTTAGAGGGGGGAGTTGGAAACACCATATATTTT. V usage is TRBV11-3 and J usage is TRBJ1-3; D may be TRBD1 (5 bases). Germline V gene data show CDR1 as SGHNT and CDR2 as YENEEA. The CDR3 sequence is 15 residues long. The ends were cut back, 0 bases at V and 3 bases at J, with 9 bases in the middle.

The J gene is TRBJ2-6, the V gene TRBV6-8; D ambiguous. Trimming stripped 0 bases from V and 0 bases from J, with 9 bases between. Per the germline V gene, CDR1 is MNHGY and CDR2 is SAAAGT. The CDR3 runs to 17 residues. The CDR3 loop is CASSYSNGLSGANVLTF. The DNA for the CDR3 is TGTGCCAGCAGTTACTCGAATGGGCTCTCTGGGGCCAACGTCCTGACTTTC.

V is TRBV6-8 and J is TRBJ1-1; possible D gene TRBD1, 5 bases. Trimming removed 5 bases at V and 4 bases at J, with 17 bases between. The CDR3 covers 15 residues. Germline lookup yields CDR1 MNHGY and CDR2 SAAAGT. CDR3 coding DNA: TGTGCCAGCAGTCCTACGGGACTGGGGGGCACTGAAGCTTTCTTT. Protein: CASSPTGLGGTEAFF.

This chain uses TRBV7-2 with TRBJ1-1; D is unresolved. Germline assignment: CDR1 SGHTA and CDR2 FQGNSA. This CDR3 has 13 amino acids. V lost 2 bases to trimming and J lost 4 bases, with 8 bases between them. The CDR3: CASSLSFVTEAFF. The CDR3 DNA reads TGTGCCAGCAGCTTATCTTTTGTCACTGAAGCTTTCTTT. The whole variable domain, remainder taken from reference TRBV7-2 and TRBJ1-1, is GAGVSQSPSNKVTEKGKDVELRCDPISGHTALYWYRQSLGQGLEFLIYFQGNSAPDKSGLPSDRFSAERTGGSVSTLTIQRTQQEDSAVYLCASSLSFVTEAFFGQGTRLTVV.

This clone showed up just a few times. The chain couples TRBV18 to TRBJ1-2; D gene unclear. The V end was cut by 2 bases, the J end by 8 bases, with 9 bases between. The CDR3 runs to 12 residues. CDR1 and CDR2 (germline): KGHSH, LQKENI. CDR3 nucleotide sequence: TGTGCCAGCTCACCAGCCAGCGAGGGCTACACCTTC. The encoded protein is CASSPASEGYTF. The entire variable domain, with the rest obtained from reference TRBV18 and TRBJ1-2, is as follows: NAGVMQNPRHLVRRRGQEARLRCSPMKGHSHVYWYRQLPEEGLKFMVYLQKENIIDESGMPKERFSAEFPKEGPSILRIQQVVRGDSAAYFCASSPASEGYTFGSGTRLTVV.

This sequence joins TRBV14 and TRBJ2-7; 9 bases fit TRBD2. Losses at the gene ends were 1 base for V and 3 bases for J; bases not matched to a gene: 7. In germline, CDR1 is SGHDN, CDR2 FVKESK. This CDR3 spans 16 amino acids. Here the CDR3 reads CASSQASSGENYEQYF. Here the CDR3 DNA reads TGTGCCAGCAGCCAAGCCTCTAGCGGGGAAAACTACGAGCAGTACTTC.

This clone has just a few counts. The V and J genes are TRBV19 and TRBJ1-1; possibly TRBD1 for D (5 bases). The V and J ends lost 4 bases and 3 bases respectively, with 18 bases between them. The CDR3 is 16 amino acids. From germline, CDR1 is LNHDA and CDR2 SQIVND (reference sequence). CDR3 region: CASSSRVDVADTEAFF. CDR3 nucleotides: TGTGCCAGTAGTAGCAGGGTTGACGTTGCGGACACTGAAGCTTTCTTT.

In this sample, this clone turned up a few times. This sequence joins TRBV14 and TRBJ2-5, with TRBD1 as a possible D gene (5 bases). The germline CDR1 and CDR2 sequences are SGHDN and FVKESK. Trimming removed 4 bases at V and 5 bases at J, with 11 bases between. There are 13 residues in the CDR3. CDR3 sequence reads: CASSPVRGETQYF. CDR3 sequence (DNA): TGTGCCAGCAGCCCCGTTAGGGGTGAGACCCAGTACTTC.

The rearrangement joins TRBV6-8 to TRBJ1-3, with TRBD1 matching 8 bases. Germline CDR1 MNHGY, CDR2 SAAAGT. With V trimmed by 6 bases and J by 5 bases, 9 bases remained unmatched. This CDR3 has 15 amino acids. The CDR3 reads CASSNRGTSRNTIYF. DNA of the CDR3: TGTGCCAGCAGCAACAGGGGGACGTCCCGAAACACCATATATTTT.

There are a few counts of this clone. This rearrangement joins TRBV7-8 to TRBJ2-5, with D possibly being TRBD1 (6 bases). The germline gives CDR1 SGHVS, CDR2 FQNEAQ. CDR3 length: 13 amino acids. The ends were cut back, 3 bases at V and 4 bases at J, with 9 bases in the middle. CDR3: CASSFGGRETQYF. The DNA of the CDR3 is TGTGCCAGCAGCTTTGGGGGCCGAGAGACCCAGTACTTC.

The chain links TRBV5-1 to TRBJ2-4, with 12 positions matching TRBD2. Trimming at V came to 4 bases and at J to 7 bases, leaving 21 bases not matched to a gene. The CDR3 is made up of 20 amino acids. Per the germline V gene, CDR1 is SGHRS and CDR2 is YFSETQ. The CDR3 bases are TGCGCCAGCAGCCAAGATTCGGGGACTAGCGGGTGGGCGGTAGGTAACATTCAGTACTTC. Translated, it gives CASSQDSGTSGWAVGNIQYF. Supplemented by reference TRBV5-1 and TRBJ2-4, the full variable domain reads KAGVTQTPRYLIKTRGQQVTLSCSPISGHRSVSWYQQTPGQGLQFLFEYFSETQRNKGNFPGRFSGRQFSNSRSEMNVSTLELGDSALYLCASSQDSGTSGWAVGNIQYFGAGTRLSVL.

V usage is TRBV6-8 and J usage is TRBJ2-2; possible D gene TRBD2, 7 bases. Trimming shortened V by 3 bases and J by 2 bases, and 10 bases separated the two germline ends. Germline CDR1 is MNHGY and CDR2 is SAAAGT. The CDR3 length is 15 residues. DNA of the CDR3: TGTGCCAGCAGTTATCGGGGGGCTAACACCGGGGAGCTGTTTTTT. Residues: CASSYRGANTGELFF.

This clone has only a few counts. The chain combines TRBV6-8 with TRBJ2-2, with 13 bases matching TRBD2. V shed 5 bases, J shed 4 bases, and the junction held 1 base outside the gene matches. Germline CDR1 is MNHGY and CDR2 is SAAAGT. CDR3 length equals 15 residues. In nucleotides, the CDR3 is TGTGCCAGCAGTACTAGCGGGAGGGTCACCGGGGAGCTGTTTTTT. This codes for CASSTSGRVTGELFF.

The gene calls are TRBV5-1 and TRBJ1-2; D remains ambiguous. The germline V and J ends were trimmed by 0 bases and 6 bases, with 12 bases remaining between them. This CDR3 contains 14 residues. CDR1 is SGHRS, CDR2 YFSETQ, per germline. The CDR3 here is CASSLGAALDGYTF. Written as DNA, the CDR3 is TGCGCCAGCAGCTTGGGCGCAGCCTTAGATGGCTACACCTTC.

The gene calls are TRBV10-3 and TRBJ2-7; TRBD1 aligns across 9 bases. The CDR3 is made up of 14 amino acids. V lost 0 bases and J lost 7; bases outside the gene matches: 4. Germline V gene data show CDR1 as ENHRY and CDR2 as SYGVKD. The CDR3 bases are TGTGCCATCAGTGAGTCCCAGGACAGGGGTGAGCAGTACTTC. Translation gives CAISESQDRGEQYF.

The V gene is TRBV23-1, the J gene TRBJ2-1, with 9 nucleotides matching TRBD1. TRBV23-1 is an ORF, and what it does is uncertain. CDR3 length: 15 amino acids. The V gene end was trimmed by 3 bases and the J gene end by 2 bases; junction bases not matched to a gene: 2. This CDR3 reads CASSHGTGTYNEQFF. Here the CDR3 DNA reads TGCGCCAGCAGTCACGGGACAGGGACCTACAATGAGCAGTTCTTC.

CDR3 DNA sequence: TGTGCCTGGAGCCAGGGGGTCGCCTACAATGAGCAGTTCTTC. Translated: CAWSQGVAYNEQFF. The chain has TRBV30 and TRBJ2-1, with 7 bases lining up with TRBD1. J gave up 2 bases and V 3 bases, and 4 bases lay outside the gene matches. The CDR3 loop spans 14 amino acids. CDR1 and CDR2 from the germline V gene are GTSNPN and SVGIG (reference sequence).

J is TRBJ2-2 and V is TRBV11-3, with TRBD1 identical over 7 bases. The length of the CDR3 is 14 residues. V was clipped by 4 bases and J by 3 bases; unmatched bases: 2. Looked up from germline, CDR1 is SGHNT and CDR2 is YENEEA. This CDR3 reads CASSSGQYTGELFF. The DNA for the CDR3 is TGTGCCAGCAGCTCGGGACAGTACACCGGGGAGCTGTTTTTT.

By share, this clone ranks as medium-sized. The CDR3 nucleotides read TGTGCCAGCAGCTCAGACAGGGGTCGGACTGAAGCTTTCTTT. This sequence encodes CASSSDRGRTEAFF. V gene TRBV11-3 combines with J gene TRBJ1-1; 8 bases are shared with TRBD1. CDR1 is SGHNT and CDR2 is YENEEA in the germline V gene. V shed 4 bases, J shed 5 bases, and the junction held 6 bases outside the gene matches. The CDR3 contains 14 residues.

This rearrangement joins TRBV18 to TRBJ2-5; a possible D gene is TRBD2 (5 bases). Trimming cost V 0 bases and J 1 base, with 12 bases left between them. This CDR3 contains 16 residues. Germline V lookup: CDR1 KGHSH, CDR2 LQKENI. This chain's CDR3 is CASSPPRRTGQETQYF. In DNA, the CDR3 is TGTGCCAGCTCACCACCGCGAAGGACTGGCCAAGAGACCCAGTACTTC.

In its sample, this clone ranks as large. Compared with germline, one end of the junction differs, possibly owing to a read error. The rearrangement links TRBV6-8 to TRBJ1-4; tentative D call: TRBD1 (6 bases). The CDR3 has 14 amino acids. Germline V CDR1 and CDR2: MNHGY, SAAAGT. The CDR3 nucleotides are TGTGCCATCAGTACGGGACACCTTAATGAAAAACTGTTTTTT. It specifies CAISTGHLNEKLFF.

This clone was seen a few times. The chain links TRBV11-3 to TRBJ2-5; a weak D match, TRBD2 (7 bases). Per germline, CDR1 SGHNT and CDR2 YENEEA. This CDR3 region has 15 residues. V lost 2 bases and J lost 5, with 15 bases in between. The CDR3 sequence: CASSLRGGGVETQYF. As DNA, the CDR3 is TGTGCCAGCAGCTTACGGGGAGGGGGAGTGGAGACCCAGTACTTC.